This is a list of T cell receptor beta chains from one sample in a study of CD8 T cells in ankylosing spondylitis. Each CDR3 protein gets one entry after TCRdb re-called the 5' RACE reads with MiXCR. The repertoire includes 150,000 to 200,000 distinct CDR3 sequences, 9.8% of them detected once, and roughly 16% sits in the top ten. What was sequenced was blood, either unsorted or a sorted T cell fraction (not recorded which). These receptors came from a female donor with ankylosing spondylitis or in good health (not recorded which). The CDR3 runs from the conserved cysteine through the conserved F or W. The order of the fields is D gene, J gene, clone size, V gene, CDR3 protein, CDR3 DNA. A D gene is named only where the DNA matches it firmly. Only some rows state a clone size, as once, few, many or a class for expanded clones.

- TRBJ2-3 many TRBV19 CASSIVVFDTQYF TGTGCCAGTAGTATCGTTGTCTTCGATACGCAGTATTTT
- TRBJ2-1 many TRBV4-3 CASSQDRRFDNEQFF TGCGCCAGCAGCCAAGATCGACGGTTCGACAATGAGCAGTTCTTC
- TRBJ2-7 - TRBV27 CASSLSGGLTYEQYF TGTGCCAGCAGTTTATCCGGAGGACTAACCTACGAGCAGTACTTC
TRBD1 TRBJ1-1 - TRBV20-1 CSARETGWDTEAFF TGCAGTGCTAGAGAGACAGGGTGGGACACTGAAGCTTTCTTT
TRBD2 TRBJ2-3 few TRBV10-2 CASEKGLAGADTQYF TGCGCCAGCGAAAAGGGACTAGCGGGAGCAGATACGCAGTATTTT
TRBD2 TRBJ2-1 - TRBV14 CASRETSFNEQFF TGTGCCAGCCGTGAGACTAGCTTCAATGAGCAGTTCTTC
- TRBJ2-7 many TRBV27 CASSPTIAVNYEQYF TGTGCCAGCAGTCCCACGATAGCGGTGAACTACGAGCAGTACTTC
- TRBJ2-7 - TRBV4-3 CASSQGGDLYEQYF TGCGCCAGCAGCCAAGGAGGAGACCTCTACGAGCAGTACTTC
- TRBJ2-4 few TRBV6-1 CASTLRVRGNIQYF TGTGCCAGCACTCTCCGGGTTCGGGGAAACATTCAGTACTTC
TRBD1 TRBJ1-2 many TRBV10-3 CAIRPGQGADYGYTF TGTGCCATCAGGCCCGGACAGGGGGCGGACTATGGCTACACCTTC
TRBD2 TRBJ2-2 few TRBV20-1 CSARDSSTSGGTTGELFF TGCAGTGCTAGAGATTCCTCTACTAGCGGAGGAACCACCGGGGAGCTGTTTTTT
- TRBJ2-2 many TRBV7-8 CASSSPGRLNTGELFF TGTGCCAGCAGCTCCCCGGGCCGGTTGAACACCGGGGAGCTGTTTTTT
- TRBJ2-1 many TRBV5-5 CASSPLGGAEQFF TGTGCCAGCAGCCCCCTCGGCGGGGCTGAGCAGTTCTTC
TRBD1 TRBJ2-7 once TRBV4-1 CASSQTGTGTFEQYF TGCGCCAGCAGCCAAACCGGGACAGGGACGTTCGAGCAGTACTTC
- TRBJ1-1 many TRBV12-3/TRBV12-4 CASSWDLTEAFF TGTGCCAGCAGTTGGGATCTGACTGAAGCTTTCTTT
TRBD2 TRBJ2-1 few TRBV7-9 CASSPAGDNEQFF TGTGCCAGCAGCCCAGCGGGAGACAATGAGCAGTTCTTC
- TRBJ1-1 few TRBV5-1 CASSEGDRQDEAFF TGCGCCAGCAGCGAGGGAGACAGACAGGATGAAGCTTTCTTT
TRBD1 TRBJ2-5 - TRBV10-3 CAISELGIGTAGETQYF TGTGCCATCAGTGAGCTGGGAATCGGGACAGCCGGGGAGACCCAGTACTTC
- TRBJ1-1 few TRBV7-9 CASSLVPRATEAFF TGTGCCAGCAGCTTAGTTCCCAGGGCTACTGAAGCTTTCTTT
- TRBJ2-3 few TRBV7-9 CASSLITDTQYF TGTGCCAGCAGCCTTATAACAGATACGCAGTATTTT
TRBD2 TRBJ2-1 many TRBV7-9 CASKAGGIYNEQFF TGTGCCAGCAAGGCGGGAGGGATCTACAATGAGCAGTTCTTC
- TRBJ2-2 - TRBV27 CASRDAGVHTGELFF TGTGCCAGCAGAGACGCAGGGGTTCACACCGGGGAGCTGTTTTTT
- TRBJ1-2 many TRBV4-3 CASSHSGTSGYGYTF TGCGCCAGCAGCCACTCCGGGACCTCGGGCTATGGCTACACCTTC
- TRBJ2-6 few TRBV6-2/TRBV6-3 CASIRGSGANVLTF TGTGCCAGCATCAGGGGCTCTGGGGCCAACGTCCTGACTTTC
TRBD2 TRBJ2-5 - TRBV30 CAWREGLAGGETQYF TGTGCCTGGAGAGAGGGACTAGCGGGAGGAGAGACCCAGTACTTC
TRBD1 TRBJ1-1 - TRBV20-1 CSARDPGQATEAFF TGCAGTGCTAGAGATCCCGGACAGGCCACTGAAGCTTTCTTT
- TRBJ2-3 few TRBV1 CTSSQDPLAGSTDTQYF TGCACCAGCAGCCAAGATCCACTAGCGGGTTCCACAGATACGCAGTATTTT
TRBD1 TRBJ1-2 few TRBV4-3 CASSHGQANYGYTF TGCGCCAGCAGCCACGGACAGGCCAACTATGGCTACACCTTC
- TRBJ1-4 few TRBV30 CAWTSIRAQPATNEKLFF TGTGCCTGGACTAGTATCAGGGCGCAACCTGCAACTAATGAAAAACTGTTTTTT
- TRBJ2-7 - TRBV5-8 CASSLAFRTSSYEQYF TGTGCCAGCAGCTTGGCCTTCAGGACCAGCTCCTACGAGCAGTACTTC
- TRBJ2-1 many TRBV20-1 CSARVPTHNEQFF TGCAGTGCTAGAGTTCCTACCCACAATGAGCAGTTCTTC
- TRBJ2-4 - TRBV27 CASSKTCDQYF TGTGCCAGCAGTAAGACTTGTGATCAGTACTTC
TRBD2 TRBJ2-1 many TRBV20-1 CSARGGSGREFSSYNEQFF TGCAGTGCTAGAGGCGGTAGCGGGAGAGAATTCAGCTCCTACAATGAGCAGTTCTTC
- TRBJ2-1 - TRBV11-1 CASTPQEGGYNEQFF TGTGCCAGCACCCCTCAGGAAGGAGGTTACAATGAGCAGTTCTTC
- TRBJ1-2 few TRBV6-1 CASSESWTNYGYTF TGTGCCAGCAGTGAATCGTGGACTAACTATGGCTACACCTTC
- TRBJ2-7 - TRBV10-3 CAISEGAYEQYF TGTGCCATCAGTGAAGGAGCCTACGAGCAGTACTTC
TRBD1 TRBJ2-3 - TRBV28 CASLRDRFEDTQYF TGTGCCAGCCTCCGGGACAGGTTTGAAGATACGCAGTATTTT
TRBD2 TRBJ2-1 few TRBV27 CASSSGTSGTYNEQFF TGTGCCAGCAGTAGCGGGACTAGCGGGACCTACAATGAGCAGTTCTTC
- TRBJ2-3 - TRBV7-2 CATDFRLGGFTDTQYF TGTGCCACCGACTTCCGGCTTGGGGGTTTCACAGATACGCAGTATTTT
- TRBJ2-1 many TRBV15 CATAPHSYNEQFF TGTGCCACCGCCCCCCACTCCTACAATGAGCAGTTCTTC
- TRBJ2-1 many TRBV4-3 CASSQEILSSYNEQFF TGCGCCAGCAGCCAAGAAATATTGAGCTCCTACAATGAGCAGTTCTTC
TRBD1 TRBJ2-5 few TRBV9 CASSPTGGWGETQYF TGTGCCAGCAGCCCCACAGGGGGCTGGGGAGAGACCCAGTACTTC